The next 20 T cell receptor beta chains were all read from a single sample in a study of T-cell memory formation after mild COVID-19. TCRdb reanalysed the 5' RACE reads using MiXCR and keeps one entry per CDR3 protein. The sample has 290,000 or so distinct CDR3 sequences, roughly a fifth seen once; the top ten hold under 25%. The sample taken for sequencing was PBMCs or a T cell subset sorted from them (not recorded which). The receptors originated from a man between 18 and 29 years old who had mild COVID-19 (a few samples of this study predate the infection). Cell type and time point are not known.

The CDR3: CASSGDSVNSPLHF. CDR3 nucleotide sequence: TGTGCCAGCAGTGGGGACAGCGTCAATTCACCCCTCCACTTT. The genes are TRBV12-3 or TRBV12-4 and TRBJ1-6; the match to TRBD1 covers 7 bases. The CDR3 is made up of 14 amino acids. The ends lost 5 bases at V and 7 bases at J; junction bases unmatched: 5.

This clonotype was found a few times. This chain uses TRBV3-1 with TRBJ2-3; a weak D match, TRBD2 (5 bases). The CDR3 runs to 13 residues. Germline CDR1 LGHDT, CDR2 YNNKEL (reference sequence). Trimming cost V 5 bases and J 3 bases, with 9 bases left between them. The CDR3 nucleotides are TGTGCCAGCAGCGCCCGGGGAACAGATACGCAGTATTTT. Its protein is CASSARGTDTQYF.

This chain uses TRBV7-6 with TRBJ1-2; no clear D gene. The CDR3 is made up of 13 amino acids. Germline CDR1 and CDR2: SGHVS and FNYEAQ. V dropped 8 bases and J dropped 7 bases, with 17 bases sitting between them. CDR3 region: CASAPEASGGYTF. Here the CDR3 DNA reads TGTGCCAGCGCCCCCGAGGCAAGTGGTGGCTACACCTTC.

The V and J genes are TRBV3-1 and TRBJ2-1, with a possible D match to TRBD2 (6 bases). The CDR3 totals 17 residues. With 0 bases removed from V and 6 bases from J, the gap between germline ends came to 18 bases. CDR1 LGHDT and CDR2 YNNKEL come from the germline V gene (reference sequence). The CDR3 DNA reads TGTGCCAGCAGCCAAGATCTTACGGGGGAGTTCTCCAATGAGCAGTTCTTC. It codes for CASSQDLTGEFSNEQFF.

A few counts support this clonotype. The J gene is TRBJ2-7, the V gene TRBV6-5; 8 bases agree with TRBD1. Per germline, CDR1 MNHEY and CDR2 SVGAGI. This CDR3 spans 13 amino acids. V was clipped by 6 bases and J by 4 bases; unmatched bases: 5. CDR3 residues: CASRWTGSYEQYF. The DNA for the CDR3 is TGTGCCAGCAGATGGACAGGGAGTTACGAGCAGTACTTC.

This clonotype showed up just a few times. The rearrangement links TRBV11-2 to TRBJ1-5; D is undetermined. The CDR3 loop spans 15 amino acids. The V end lost 5 bases, the J end lost 0 bases, and 11 bases lay between the germline ends. The germline V gene encodes CDR1 SGHAT and CDR2 FQNNGV. The CDR3 loop is CASSPSGHSNQPQHF. CDR3 bases: TGTGCCAGCAGCCCCAGCGGGCATAGCAATCAGCCCCAGCATTTT.

CDR3 bases: TGTGCCAGCAGTTACCCCGGGACAGGGGGCACCGGGGAGCTGTTTTTT. Its translation: CASSYPGTGGTGELFF. The chain links TRBV6-6 to TRBJ2-2; 11 nucleotides agree with TRBD1. Germline V gene data show CDR1 as MNHNY and CDR2 as SVGAGI (reference sequence). Losses at the gene ends were 2 bases for V and 4 bases for J; bases not matched to a gene: 3. The CDR3 spans 16 residues.

This clonotype was recorded a few times. This chain connects TRBV6-2 or TRBV6-3 to TRBJ2-7, with D possibly TRBD1 on 5 matching bases. Germline V gene data show CDR1 as MNHEY and CDR2 as SVGEGT. The CDR3 consists of 13 residues. V lost 6 bases and J 5 bases, leaving 14 bases between the germline ends. The CDR3 loop reads CASSPAGPNEQYV. As DNA, the CDR3 is TGTGCCAGCAGCCCGGCAGGGCCGAACGAGCAGTACGTC.

The chain combines TRBV6-2 or TRBV6-3 with TRBJ1-2; possible D gene TRBD1, 6 bases. This CDR3 comprises 15 residues. V lost 2 bases and J lost 5, with 15 bases in between. From germline, CDR1 is MNHEY and CDR2 SVGEGT. CDR3 sequence (DNA): TGTGCCAGCAGTTACGTGGACAGCTTCGCGTATGGCTACACCTTC. Its translation is CASSYVDSFAYGYTF.

CDR3 DNA sequence: TGTGCCAGCAGTTCCCAGACGAACACTGAAGCTTTCTTT. It codes for CASSSQTNTEAFF. The chain carries TRBV3-1 and TRBJ1-1; no firm D call. The CDR3 has 13 residues. V lost 6 bases and J 1 base, leaving 9 bases between the germline ends. Germline lookup yields CDR1 LGHDT and CDR2 YNNKEL (reference sequence).

This clonotype was found a few times. This chain connects TRBV25-1 to TRBJ2-3, with D unresolved. Deletions cut 8 bases from V and 0 bases from J, with 18 bases between. The CDR3 is made up of 16 amino acids. From germline, CDR1 is MGHDK and CDR2 SYGVNS. The CDR3 DNA reads TGTGCCAGCCACCCCGGTAGGGCCCCAAGCACAGATACGCAGTATTTT. Its translation is CASHPGRAPSTDTQYF.

The V call is TRBV5-1, the J call TRBJ1-2, with no clear D. This CDR3 has 15 amino acids. Germline values: CDR1 SGHRS, CDR2 YFSETQ. Trimming took off 4 bases at V and 4 bases at J, with 17 bases between the two ends. CDR3 coding DNA: TGCGCCAGCAGCCCCTACCCCGGAGTCGGCTATGGCTACACCTTC. This codes for CASSPYPGVGYGYTF. Based on the CDR3 plus reference TRBV5-1 and TRBJ1-2, the full variable domain is KAGVTQTPRYLIKTRGQQVTLSCSPISGHRSVSWYQQTPGQGLQFLFEYFSETQRNKGNFPGRFSGRQFSNSRSEMNVSTLELGDSALYLCASSPYPGVGYGYTFGSGTRLTVV.

The chain is built from TRBV28 and TRBJ2-5, with 7 bases identical to TRBD2. Looked up from germline, CDR1 is MDHEN and CDR2 is SYDVKM. CDR3 length: 14 amino acids. The junction had 7 bases not matched to a gene; V was cut back by 4 bases and J by 5 bases. The DNA for the CDR3 is TGTGCCAGCAGTTCGGAGCGGGGCCGGGAGACCCAGTACTTC. It yields the protein CASSSERGRETQYF.

This clonotype counts as medium-sized (0.01 to 0.1%). This chain joins TRBV9 and TRBJ2-4, with TRBD2 identical over 13 bases. The CDR3 extends over 19 amino acids. Trimming at V came to 4 bases and at J to 0 bases, leaving 10 bases not matched to a gene. Germline V CDR1 and CDR2: SGDLS, YYNGEE. DNA of the CDR3: TGTGCCAGCAGCCCGACTAGCGGGGGGTCCCTCGTAGCCAAAAACATTCAGTACTTC. Protein sequence: CASSPTSGGSLVAKNIQYF.

This clonotype was observed a single time. This chain links TRBV7-6 with TRBJ2-7, with D perhaps being TRBD1 or TRBD2 (5 bases each). Trimming stripped 5 bases from V and 4 bases from J, with 15 bases between. Germline V gene lookup returns CDR1 SGHVS and CDR2 FNYEAQ. This CDR3 has 14 residues. The CDR3, as DNA: TGTGCCAGCAGCCCCGGGACCATTTCTTACGAGCAGTACTTC. Protein: CASSPGTISYEQYF.

In its sample, this clonotype was seen many times. This chain links TRBV12-5 with TRBJ2-7; tentative D call: TRBD1 (6 bases). Germline V gene data show CDR1 as LGHNT and CDR2 as FRNRAP. V was cut by 8 bases and J by 3 bases, with 17 bases left in between. The CDR3 loop spans 14 amino acids. DNA of the CDR3: TGTGCTAGTTCCAACAGGGTGGGTAACTACGAGCAGTACTTC. It specifies CASSNRVGNYEQYF. The whole variable domain, filled in from reference TRBV12-5 and TRBJ2-7, reads DARVTQTPRHKVTEMGQEVTMRCQPILGHNTVFWYRQTMMQGLELLAYFRNRAPLDDSGMPKDRFSAEMPDATLATLKIQPSEPRDSAVYFCASSNRVGNYEQYFGPGTRLTVT.

In its sample, this clonotype was seen a few times. This rearrangement joins TRBV3-1 to TRBJ1-1; D is undetermined. Germline assignment: CDR1 LGHDT and CDR2 YNNKEL (reference sequence). With 1 base removed from V and 4 bases from J, the gap between germline ends came to 10 bases. The CDR3 contains 14 residues. The CDR3 spells CASSQVWGGTEAFF. The CDR3, as DNA: TGTGCCAGCAGCCAAGTTTGGGGTGGCACTGAAGCTTTCTTT.

This chain uses TRBV21-1 with TRBJ1-1. TRBV21-1 is a known pseudogene. The CDR3 contains 13 residues. The CDR3 here is CASSRRGFAEAFF. CDR3 nucleotides: TGTGCCAGCAGCAGAAGGGGTTTCGCTGAAGCTTTCTTT.

This chain connects TRBV24-1 to TRBJ2-1; D is uncertain. Germline V gene lookup returns CDR1 KGHDR and CDR2 SFDVKD. V lost 9 bases, J lost 0 bases, and 11 bases lay in between. The CDR3 is 14 residues long. This CDR3 is CATSSSVSYNEQFF. In DNA, the CDR3 is TGTGCCACCTCAAGCAGCGTCTCCTACAATGAGCAGTTCTTC.

The rearrangement links TRBV11-2 to TRBJ2-6; D ambiguous. Between the trimmed V and J ends, which lost 3 bases and 6 bases, there was a span of 9 bases. The length of the CDR3 is 14 residues. The germline V gene has CDR1 SGHAT and CDR2 FQNNGV. Written as DNA, the CDR3 is TGTGCCAGCAGCTTTTCTGGGGTGGCCAACGTCCTGACTTTC. It codes for CASSFSGVANVLTF.